A single sample gave rise to the 21 T cell receptor beta chains below, sequenced in a study of control samples from healthy donors and cancer patients. Libraries were prepared by immunoSEQ multiplex PCR; TCRdb keeps only in-frame clonotypes and omits some of them. Of 150,000 to 200,000 clones listed, roughly nine tenths are singletons. The specimen was blood. These receptors were obtained from a woman in her twenties or thirties in good health.

This chain links TRBV7-9 with TRBJ2-3; 7 bases map to TRBD1. The CDR3 spans 15 residues. Trimming took 0 bases from V and 1 from J; bases not matched to a gene: 1. Germline V gene lookup returns CDR1 SEHNR and CDR2 FQNEAQ (reference sequence). The CDR3 protein is CASSLATGGTDTQYF. The CDR3 DNA reads TGTGCCAGCAGCTTAGCTACAGGGGGCACAGATACGCAGTATTTT. The variable domain in full, completed from reference TRBV7-9 and TRBJ2-3, reads DTGVSQNPRHKITKRGQNVTFRCDPISEHNRLYWYRQTLGQGPEFLTYFQNEAQLEKSRLLSDRFSAERPKGSFSTLEIQRTEQGDSAMYLCASSLATGGTDTQYFGPGTRLTVL.

The chain employs TRBV18 and TRBJ1-4, with 10 bases matching TRBD1. Looked up from germline, CDR1 is KGHSH and CDR2 is LQKENI. This CDR3 has 13 residues. With 8 bases clipped from V and 5 bases from J, the junction kept 2 bases outside the gene matches. The DNA for the CDR3 is TGTGCCAGCCGGACAGGGGGAAATGAAAAACTGTTTTTT. It translates to CASRTGGNEKLFF.

The CDR3 DNA reads TGTGCCAGCACCGACAGGGGTCAGGGGGCCAAAAACATTCAGTACTTC. It encodes CASTDRGQGAKNIQYF. The chain combines TRBV7-2 with TRBJ2-4, with 8 bases lining up with TRBD1. The CDR3 is made up of 16 amino acids. Unmatched junction bases numbered 9, after V lost 7 bases and J lost 1 base. The germline V gene encodes CDR1 SGHTA and CDR2 FQGNSA. The entire variable domain, with the rest obtained from reference TRBV7-2 and TRBJ2-4, is as follows: GAGVSQSPSNKVTEKGKDVELRCDPISGHTALYWYRQSLGQGLEFLIYFQGNSAPDKSGLPSDRFSAERTGGSVSTLTIQRTQQEDSAVYLCASTDRGQGAKNIQYFGAGTRLSVL.

On this clone: Sequence at one end of the junction differs from germline and may be a read error. The chain carries TRBV7-9 and TRBJ2-1; 8 positions match TRBD2. CDR3 length equals 15 residues. CDR1 and CDR2 from the germline V gene are SEHNR and FQNEAQ (reference sequence). This chain's CDR3 is CASRMVAGRNNGQFF. DNA for the CDR3: TGTGCCAGCAGAATGGTAGCGGGAAGGAACAATGGGCAGTTCTTC.

The gene calls are TRBV7-9 and TRBJ1-1, with 7 bases that match TRBD1. CDR3 length: 11 amino acids. Germline V gives CDR1 SEHNR, CDR2 FQNEAQ (reference sequence). After removal of 6 bases from V and 7 bases from J, the junction contained 2 bases not matched to a gene. DNA for the CDR3: TGTGCCAGCAGTTACAGGGGTGAAGCTTTCTTT. Its translation: CASSYRGEAFF.

V usage is TRBV13 and J usage is TRBJ2-7, with 12 nucleotides matching TRBD2. The trim removed 0 bases at V and 5 bases at J, leaving 5 bases unmatched. CDR3 size: 16 residues. Germline loops: CDR1 PRHDT, CDR2 FYEKMQ (reference sequence). This CDR3 is CASSLGTSGSGDEQYF. Here the CDR3 DNA reads TGTGCCAGCAGCTTAGGGACTAGCGGGAGCGGGGACGAGCAGTACTTC. The full variable domain, its missing parts supplied by reference TRBV13 and TRBJ2-7, is AAGVIQSPRHLIKEKRETATLKCYPIPRHDTVYWYQQGPGQDPQFLISFYEKMQSDKGSIPDRFSAQQFSDYHSELNMSSLELGDSALYFCASSLGTSGSGDEQYFGPGTRLTVT.

The chain joins TRBV5-5 to TRBJ1-2; weak D call: TRBD1 (6 bases). This CDR3 comprises 15 residues. V dropped 0 bases and J dropped 4 bases, with 13 bases sitting between them. CDR1 and CDR2 (germline): SGHKS, YYEKEE (reference sequence). CDR3 in amino acids: CASSLAYRDVYGYTF. The CDR3 bases are TGTGCCAGCAGCTTGGCCTACAGGGACGTCTATGGCTACACCTTC.

The V and J genes are TRBV5-1 and TRBJ1-1; 8 bases are shared with TRBD1. This CDR3 is built from 13 residues. Germline CDR1 reads SGHRS; CDR2 reads YFSETQ. After removal of 5 bases from V and 5 bases from J, the junction contained 5 bases not matched to a gene. In DNA form, the CDR3 reads TGCGCCAGCAGGGAGACAGGGGAAACTGAAGCTTTCTTT. Its protein product is CASRETGETEAFF. The full variable domain, completed using reference TRBV5-1 and TRBJ1-1, is KAGVTQTPRYLIKTRGQQVTLSCSPISGHRSVSWYQQTPGQGLQFLFEYFSETQRNKGNFPGRFSGRQFSNSRSEMNVSTLELGDSALYLCASRETGETEAFFGQGTRLTVV.

DNA of the CDR3: TGTGCCAGTAGTGTCGCAGATACGCAGTATTTT. Encoded protein: CASSVADTQYF. This chain joins TRBV19 and TRBJ2-3; D uncertain. This CDR3 contains 11 residues. Trimming stripped 5 bases from V and 4 bases from J, with 4 bases between. The germline gives CDR1 LNHDA, CDR2 SQIVND (reference sequence).

The chain carries TRBV3-1 (or the pseudogene TRBV3-2) and TRBJ1-1, with 10 nucleotides matching TRBD1. CDR3 length: 14 amino acids. In germline, CDR1 is LGHDT, CDR2 YNNKEL (reference sequence). The V gene end was trimmed by 5 bases and the J gene end by 4 bases; junction bases not matched to a gene: 4. CDR3 sequence (DNA): TGTGCCAGCAGCATTCGGACAGGGGGCACTGAAGCTTTCTTT. Translating it yields CASSIRTGGTEAFF.

The V gene is TRBV9, the J gene TRBJ1-6; 8 positions match TRBD1. V shed 4 bases and J 4 bases; nucleotides not matched to a gene: 7. In germline, CDR1 is SGDLS, CDR2 YYNGEE. The CDR3 spans 16 residues. DNA for the CDR3: TGTGCCAGCAGCCCCCGGGACAGGTTTTATAATTCACCCCTCCACTTT. Translating it yields CASSPRDRFYNSPLHF.

This chain links TRBV4-1 with TRBJ1-4, with D maybe TRBD1 (5 bases). CDR1 and CDR2 from the germline V gene are MGHRA and YSYEKL. The CDR3 length is 17 residues. The ends were cut back, 1 base at V and 0 bases at J, with 12 bases in the middle. CDR3 DNA: TGCGCCAGCAGCCAAGGCCGGGGGAGGACAACTAATGAAAAACTGTTTTTT. Amino acids: CASSQGRGRTTNEKLFF.

V usage is TRBV28 and J usage is TRBJ2-3; D may be TRBD2 (5 bases). There are 14 residues in the CDR3. The V gene's germline CDR1 is MDHEN and CDR2 SYDVKM. The ends were cut back, 5 bases at V and 4 bases at J, with 13 bases in the middle. CDR3 region: CASSLWTLADTQYF. The CDR3 DNA is TGTGCCAGCAGTCTGTGGACTCTTGCAGATACGCAGTATTTT.

This chain links TRBV6-5 with TRBJ2-2, with TRBD2 as a possible D gene (6 bases). Trimming stripped 4 bases from V and 5 bases from J, with 8 bases between. The CDR3 consists of 13 residues. Germline CDR1 is MNHEY and CDR2 is SVGAGI. The CDR3 bases are TGTGCCAGCAGTTTTGGGGGGACCGGGGAGCTGTTTTTT. Residues: CASSFGGTGELFF.

This clone was observed once. The rearrangement joins TRBV6-5 to TRBJ1-1; possible D gene TRBD1, 6 bases. V was pared by 5 bases and J by 3 bases, with 16 bases between. The V gene's germline CDR1 is MNHEY and CDR2 SVGAGI. The length of the CDR3 is 15 residues. CDR3 region: CASSSEQGGDTEAFF. CDR3 coding DNA: TGTGCCAGCAGTAGCGAACAGGGCGGGGACACTGAAGCTTTCTTT.

This clone has more than one count but fewer than ten. The V call is TRBV6-5, the J call TRBJ2-1, with 9 bases fitting TRBD2. Losses at the gene ends were 8 bases for V and 6 bases for J; bases not matched to a gene: 8. Per germline, CDR1 MNHEY and CDR2 SVGAGI. The CDR3 is 14 residues long. The CDR3 is CASGYSGSLNEQFF. CDR3 sequence (DNA): TGTGCCAGCGGATATAGCGGGAGTCTCAATGAGCAGTTCTTC.

The chain carries TRBV14 and TRBJ1-5; the match to TRBD1 covers 8 bases. The CDR3 has 17 residues. CDR1 and CDR2 (germline): SGHDN, FVKESK. The V gene end was trimmed by 2 bases and the J gene end by 3 bases; junction bases not matched to a gene: 9. CDR3 DNA: TGTGCCAGCAGCCAACTCGGAGACAGGGGAAACAATCAGCCCCAGCATTTT. Translation: CASSQLGDRGNNQPQHF.

The chain combines TRBV6-5 with TRBJ1-2; D not resolved. Germline CDR1 and CDR2: MNHEY and SVGAGI. The CDR3 runs 14 residues. Deletions cut 2 bases from V and 7 bases from J, with 14 bases between. CDR3 sequence (DNA): TGTGCCAGCAGTTACCTGGCCAGGATAGGTGGCTACACCTTC. It translates to CASSYLARIGGYTF.

The sample holds a few counts of this clone. V usage is TRBV6-4 and J usage is TRBJ2-1, with 9 bases fitting TRBD2. CDR3 length: 14 residues. Germline-derived CDR1 and CDR2 are MRHNA and SNTAGT. V was pared by 3 bases and J by 8 bases, with 5 bases of the junction left unmatched. The CDR3 coding sequence is TGTGCCAGCAGTGAAGGCGGGGGGGCGGATGAGCAGTTCTTC. Amino acid sequence: CASSEGGGADEQFF.

In this sample, this clone turned up a few times. The V call is TRBV3-1 (or the pseudogene TRBV3-2), the J call TRBJ2-7; D is perhaps TRBD2 (6 bases). V lost 0 bases and J 0 bases, leaving 9 bases between the germline ends. The germline CDR1 and CDR2 sequences are LGHDT and YNNKEL (reference sequence). The CDR3 runs to 15 residues. The CDR3 loop reads CASSQELASSYEQYF. The DNA of the CDR3 is TGTGCCAGCAGCCAAGAGCTAGCGAGCTCCTACGAGCAGTACTTC.

The chain has TRBV5-1 and TRBJ1-1; 9 bases align to TRBD1. This CDR3 is 16 amino acids long. The ends lost 3 bases at V and 1 base at J; junction bases unmatched: 7. Germline assignment: CDR1 SGHRS and CDR2 YFSETQ. The DNA for the CDR3 is TGCGCCAGCAGCTGGGGGACAGGGAGTAAGAACACTGAAGCTTTCTTT. Protein product: CASSWGTGSKNTEAFF. Combining the CDR3 with reference TRBV5-1 and TRBJ1-1 gives the whole variable domain KAGVTQTPRYLIKTRGQQVTLSCSPISGHRSVSWYQQTPGQGLQFLFEYFSETQRNKGNFPGRFSGRQFSNSRSEMNVSTLELGDSALYLCASSWGTGSKNTEAFFGQGTRLTVV.